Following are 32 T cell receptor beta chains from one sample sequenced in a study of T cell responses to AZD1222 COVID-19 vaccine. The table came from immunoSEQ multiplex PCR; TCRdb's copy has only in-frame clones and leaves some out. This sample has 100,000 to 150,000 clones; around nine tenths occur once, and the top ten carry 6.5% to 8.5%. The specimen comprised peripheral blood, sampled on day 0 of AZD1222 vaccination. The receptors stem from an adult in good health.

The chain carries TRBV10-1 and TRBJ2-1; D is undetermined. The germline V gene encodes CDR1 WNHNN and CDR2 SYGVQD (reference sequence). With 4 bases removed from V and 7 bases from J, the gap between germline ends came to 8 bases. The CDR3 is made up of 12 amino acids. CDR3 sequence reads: CASSGQGNEQFF. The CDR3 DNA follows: TGCGCCAGCAGTGGCCAAGGGAATGAGCAGTTCTTC.

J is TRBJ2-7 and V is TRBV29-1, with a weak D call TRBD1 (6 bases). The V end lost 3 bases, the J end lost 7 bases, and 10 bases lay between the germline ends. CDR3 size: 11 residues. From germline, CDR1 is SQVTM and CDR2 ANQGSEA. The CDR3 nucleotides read TGCAGCGTTGACACAGGGAGAGAGCAGTACTTC. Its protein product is CSVDTGREQYF.

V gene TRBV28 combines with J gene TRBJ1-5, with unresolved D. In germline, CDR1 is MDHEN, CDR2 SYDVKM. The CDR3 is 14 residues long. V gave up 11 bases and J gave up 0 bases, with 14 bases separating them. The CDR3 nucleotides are TGTGCCGGGTCCAGGAGTTATAGCAATCAGCCCCAGCATTTT. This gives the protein CAGSRSYSNQPQHF.

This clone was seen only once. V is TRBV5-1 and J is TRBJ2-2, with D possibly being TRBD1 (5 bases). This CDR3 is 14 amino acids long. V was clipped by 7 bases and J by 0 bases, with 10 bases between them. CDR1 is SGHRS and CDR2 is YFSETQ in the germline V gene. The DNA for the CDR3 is TGCGCCAGCCGTAGGGGCTCGAACACCGGGGAGCTGTTTTTT. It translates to CASRRGSNTGELFF.

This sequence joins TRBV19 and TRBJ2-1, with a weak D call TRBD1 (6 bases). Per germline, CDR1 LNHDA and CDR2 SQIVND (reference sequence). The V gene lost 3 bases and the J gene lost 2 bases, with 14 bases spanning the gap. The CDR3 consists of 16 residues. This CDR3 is CASSITPQGTYNEQFF. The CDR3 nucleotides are TGTGCCAGTAGTATTACACCACAGGGAACCTACAATGAGCAGTTCTTC. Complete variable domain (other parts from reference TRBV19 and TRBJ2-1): DGGITQSPKYLFRKEGQNVTLSCEQNLNHDAMYWYRQDPGQGLRLIYYSQIVNDFQKGDIAEGYSVSREKKESFPLTVTSAQKNPTAFYLCASSITPQGTYNEQFFGPGTRLTVL.

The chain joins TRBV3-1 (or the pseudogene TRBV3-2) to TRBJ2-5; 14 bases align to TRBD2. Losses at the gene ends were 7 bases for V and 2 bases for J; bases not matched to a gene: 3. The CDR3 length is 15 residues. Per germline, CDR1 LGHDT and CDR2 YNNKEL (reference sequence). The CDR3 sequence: CASMGTSGGQETQYF. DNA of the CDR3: TGTGCCAGCATGGGGACTAGCGGGGGACAAGAGACCCAGTACTTC.

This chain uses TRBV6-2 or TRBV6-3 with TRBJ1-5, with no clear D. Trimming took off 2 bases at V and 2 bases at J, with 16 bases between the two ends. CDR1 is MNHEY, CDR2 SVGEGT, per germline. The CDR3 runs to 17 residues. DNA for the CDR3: TGTGCCAGCAGTTACGAGGTAAAATTTGTGCGCAATCAGCCCCAGCATTTT. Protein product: CASSYEVKFVRNQPQHF.

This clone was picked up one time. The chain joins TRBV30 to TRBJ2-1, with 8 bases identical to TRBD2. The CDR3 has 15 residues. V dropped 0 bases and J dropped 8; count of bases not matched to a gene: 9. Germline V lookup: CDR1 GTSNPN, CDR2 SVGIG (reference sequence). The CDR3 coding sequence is TGTGCCTGGAGTGTAATGGGCGGGGGGCCCTATGAGCAGTTCTTC. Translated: CAWSVMGGGPYEQFF.

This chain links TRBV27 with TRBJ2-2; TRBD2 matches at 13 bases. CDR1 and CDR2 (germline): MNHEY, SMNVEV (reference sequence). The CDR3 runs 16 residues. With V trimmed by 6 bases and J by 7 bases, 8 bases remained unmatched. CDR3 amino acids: CASRPTSGGAVGELFF. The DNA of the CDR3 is TGTGCCAGCAGACCAACTAGCGGGGGGGCGGTCGGGGAGCTGTTTTTT.

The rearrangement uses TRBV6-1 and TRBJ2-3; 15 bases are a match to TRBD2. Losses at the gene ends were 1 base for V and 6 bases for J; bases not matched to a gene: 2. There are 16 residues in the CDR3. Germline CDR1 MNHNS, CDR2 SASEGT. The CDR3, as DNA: TGTGCCAGCAGTGAAGGGACTAGCGGGGGGGCCGATACGCAGTATTTT. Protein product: CASSEGTSGGADTQYF.

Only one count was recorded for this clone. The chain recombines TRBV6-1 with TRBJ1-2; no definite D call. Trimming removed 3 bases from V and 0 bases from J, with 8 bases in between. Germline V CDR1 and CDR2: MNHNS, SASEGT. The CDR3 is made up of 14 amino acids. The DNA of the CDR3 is TGTGCCAGCAGTGACGTCCGATCTAACTATGGCTACACCTTC. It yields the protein CASSDVRSNYGYTF.

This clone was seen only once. CDR3 amino acids: CASSLLETQYF. Here the CDR3 DNA reads TGTGCCAGCAGTTTGTTAGAGACCCAGTACTTC. The rearrangement joins TRBV2 to TRBJ2-5; D uncertain. This CDR3 is built from 11 residues. Germline V gene sequence: CDR1 SNHLY, CDR2 FYNNEI. Trimming stripped 5 bases from V and 4 bases from J, with 5 bases between.

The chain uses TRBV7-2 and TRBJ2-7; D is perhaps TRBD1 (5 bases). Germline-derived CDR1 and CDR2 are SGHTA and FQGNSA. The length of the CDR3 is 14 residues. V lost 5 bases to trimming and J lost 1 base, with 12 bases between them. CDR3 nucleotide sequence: TGTGCCAGCAGCCCAGGGTTAGCTTCCTACGAGCAGTACTTC. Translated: CASSPGLASYEQYF.

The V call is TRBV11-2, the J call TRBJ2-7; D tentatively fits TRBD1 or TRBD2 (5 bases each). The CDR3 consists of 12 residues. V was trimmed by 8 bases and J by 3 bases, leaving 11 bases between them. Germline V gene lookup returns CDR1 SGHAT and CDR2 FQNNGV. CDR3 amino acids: CASGGPYYEQYF. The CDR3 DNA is TGTGCCAGCGGGGGACCCTACTACGAGCAGTACTTC. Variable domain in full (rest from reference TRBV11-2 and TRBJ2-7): EAGVAQSPRYKIIEKRQSVAFWCNPISGHATLYWYQQILGQGPKLLIQFQNNGVVDDSQLPKDRFSAERLKGVDSTLKIQPAKLEDSAVYLCASGGPYYEQYFGPGTRLTVT.

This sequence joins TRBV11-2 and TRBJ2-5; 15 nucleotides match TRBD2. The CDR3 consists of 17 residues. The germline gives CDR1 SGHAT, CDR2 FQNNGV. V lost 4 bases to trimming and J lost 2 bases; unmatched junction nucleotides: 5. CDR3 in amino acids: CASSSWTSGGVQETQYF. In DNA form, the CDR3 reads TGTGCCAGCAGCTCTTGGACTAGCGGGGGGGTACAAGAGACCCAGTACTTC.

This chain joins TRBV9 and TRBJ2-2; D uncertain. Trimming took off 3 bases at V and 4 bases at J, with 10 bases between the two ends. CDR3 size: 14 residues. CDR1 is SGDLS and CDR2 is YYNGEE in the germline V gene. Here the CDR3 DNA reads TGTGCCAGCAGCGACCGAAGGGTCACCGGGGAGCTGTTTTTT. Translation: CASSDRRVTGELFF. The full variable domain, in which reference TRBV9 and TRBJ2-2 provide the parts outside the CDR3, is DSGVTQTPKHLITATGQRVTLRCSPRSGDLSVYWYQQSLDQGLQFLIQYYNGEERAKGNILERFSAQQFPDLHSELNLSSLELGDSALYFCASSDRRVTGELFFGEGSRLTVL.

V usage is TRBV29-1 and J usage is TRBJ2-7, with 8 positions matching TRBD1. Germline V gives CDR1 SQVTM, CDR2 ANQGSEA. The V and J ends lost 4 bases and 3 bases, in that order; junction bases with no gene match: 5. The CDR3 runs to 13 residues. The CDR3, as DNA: TGCAGCGTTGCAGGGGGCCAACTCTACGAGCAGTACTTC. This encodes CSVAGGQLYEQYF.

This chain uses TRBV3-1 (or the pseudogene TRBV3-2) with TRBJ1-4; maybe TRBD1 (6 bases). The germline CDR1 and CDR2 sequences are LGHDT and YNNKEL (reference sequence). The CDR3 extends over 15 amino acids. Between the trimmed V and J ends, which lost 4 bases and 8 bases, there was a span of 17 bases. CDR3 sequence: CASSPLRGVEEKLFF. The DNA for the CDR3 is TGTGCCAGCAGCCCCTTAAGGGGGGTGGAGGAAAAACTGTTTTTT.

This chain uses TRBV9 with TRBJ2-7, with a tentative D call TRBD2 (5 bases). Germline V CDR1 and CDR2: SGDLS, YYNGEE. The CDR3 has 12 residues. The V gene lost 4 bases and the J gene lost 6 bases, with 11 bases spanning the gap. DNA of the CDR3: TGTGCCAGCAGCACCGGACGGGGCGAGCAGTACTTC. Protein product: CASSTGRGEQYF.

CDR3 bases: TGTGCCAGTCGACCTCAACAGGGCCCTGGGGGCTACACCTTC. Its protein product is CASRPQQGPGGYTF. V is TRBV7-2 and J is TRBJ1-2; D possibly corresponds to TRBD1 (6 bases). The germline V gene has CDR1 SGHTA and CDR2 FQGNSA. With 9 bases removed from V and 8 bases from J, the gap between germline ends came to 22 bases. There are 14 residues in the CDR3.

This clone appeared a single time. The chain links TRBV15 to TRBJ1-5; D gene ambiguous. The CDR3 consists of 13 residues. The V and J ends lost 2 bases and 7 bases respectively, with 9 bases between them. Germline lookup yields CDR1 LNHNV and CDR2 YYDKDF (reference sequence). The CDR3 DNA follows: TGTGCCACCAGCAGAAGTCTCTACCAGCCCCAGCATTTT. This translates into CATSRSLYQPQHF.

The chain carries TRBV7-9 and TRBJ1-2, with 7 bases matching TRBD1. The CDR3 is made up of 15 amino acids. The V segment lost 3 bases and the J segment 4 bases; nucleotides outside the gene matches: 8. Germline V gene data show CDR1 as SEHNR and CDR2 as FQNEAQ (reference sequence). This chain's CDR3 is CASSFLTGELYGYTF. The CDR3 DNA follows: TGTGCCAGCAGCTTCCTTACAGGGGAGCTCTATGGCTACACCTTC.

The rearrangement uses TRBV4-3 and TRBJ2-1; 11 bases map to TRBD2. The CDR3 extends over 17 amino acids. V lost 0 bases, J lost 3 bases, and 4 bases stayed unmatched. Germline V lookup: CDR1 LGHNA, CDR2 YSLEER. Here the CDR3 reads CASSQDIAGGYYNEQFF. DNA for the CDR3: TGCGCCAGCAGCCAAGATATAGCGGGGGGGTACTACAATGAGCAGTTCTTC.

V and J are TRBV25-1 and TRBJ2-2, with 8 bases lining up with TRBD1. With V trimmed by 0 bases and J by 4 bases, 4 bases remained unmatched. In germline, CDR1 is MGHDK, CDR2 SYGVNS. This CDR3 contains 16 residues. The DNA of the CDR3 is TGTGCCAGCAGTGAATACCCAGGGGGCTTCACCGGGGAGCTGTTTTTT. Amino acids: CASSEYPGGFTGELFF.

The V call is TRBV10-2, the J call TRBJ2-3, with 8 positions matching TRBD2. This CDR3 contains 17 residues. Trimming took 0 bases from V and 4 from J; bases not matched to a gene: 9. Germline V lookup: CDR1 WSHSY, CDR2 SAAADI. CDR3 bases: TGCGCCAGCAGTGAGTCTTTTAGCGGGGCGGGGCCAGATACGCAGTATTTT. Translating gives CASSESFSGAGPDTQYF.

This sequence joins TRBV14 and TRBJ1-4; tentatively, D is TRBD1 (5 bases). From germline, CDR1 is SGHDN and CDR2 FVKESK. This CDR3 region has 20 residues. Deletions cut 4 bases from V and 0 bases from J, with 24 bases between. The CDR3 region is CASSPIRDRVSLATNEKLFF. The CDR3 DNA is TGTGCCAGCAGCCCTATCCGGGACCGCGTATCTTTGGCAACTAATGAAAAACTGTTTTTT.

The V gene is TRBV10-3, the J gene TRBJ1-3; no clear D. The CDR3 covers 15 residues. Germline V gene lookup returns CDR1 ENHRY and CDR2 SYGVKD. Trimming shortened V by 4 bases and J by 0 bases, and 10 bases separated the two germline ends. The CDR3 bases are TGTGCCATCAGTGGAAGCGAGGACTCTGGAAACACCATATATTTT. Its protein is CAISGSEDSGNTIYF.

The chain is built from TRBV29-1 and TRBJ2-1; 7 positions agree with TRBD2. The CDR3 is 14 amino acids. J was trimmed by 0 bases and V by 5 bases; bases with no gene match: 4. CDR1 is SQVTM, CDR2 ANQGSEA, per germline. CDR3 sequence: CSVNGGTSYNEQFF. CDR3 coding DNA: TGCAGCGTTAACGGGGGGACCTCCTACAATGAGCAGTTCTTC.

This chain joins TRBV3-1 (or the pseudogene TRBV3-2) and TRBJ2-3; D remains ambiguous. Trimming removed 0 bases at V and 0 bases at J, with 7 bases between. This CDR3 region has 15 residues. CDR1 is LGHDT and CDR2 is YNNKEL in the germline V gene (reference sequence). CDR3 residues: CASSQDCASTDTQYF. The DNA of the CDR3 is TGTGCCAGCAGCCAAGATTGTGCTAGCACAGATACGCAGTATTTT.

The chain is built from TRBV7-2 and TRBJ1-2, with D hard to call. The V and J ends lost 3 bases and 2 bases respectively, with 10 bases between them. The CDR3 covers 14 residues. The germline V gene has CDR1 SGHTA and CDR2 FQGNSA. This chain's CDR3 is CASSFADGNYGYTF. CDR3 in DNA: TGTGCCAGCAGCTTCGCTGACGGAAACTATGGCTACACCTTC. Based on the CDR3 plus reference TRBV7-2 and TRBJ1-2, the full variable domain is GAGVSQSPSNKVTEKGKDVELRCDPISGHTALYWYRQSLGQGLEFLIYFQGNSAPDKSGLPSDRFSAERTGGSVSTLTIQRTQQEDSAVYLCASSFADGNYGYTFGSGTRLTVV.

CDR3 loop: CASSYSQGGPKTQYF. The CDR3 nucleotides are TGTGCCAGCAGTTACTCCCAGGGAGGGCCCAAGACCCAGTACTTC. This chain joins TRBV6-5 and TRBJ2-5; 7 positions agree with TRBD2. This CDR3 has 15 residues. Trimming cost V 0 bases and J 6 bases; bases outside gene matches: 7. The V gene's germline CDR1 is MNHEY and CDR2 SVGAGI.

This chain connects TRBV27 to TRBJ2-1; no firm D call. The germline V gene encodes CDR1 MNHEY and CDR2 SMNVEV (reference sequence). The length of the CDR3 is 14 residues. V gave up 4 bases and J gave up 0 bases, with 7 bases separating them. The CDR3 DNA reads TGTGCCAGCAGTTCCCCGAGCTCCTACAATGAGCAGTTCTTC. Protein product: CASSSPSSYNEQFF.